The 9 T cell receptor beta chains in this list originate from one sample, sequenced in a study of blood T cell repertoires in COVID-19. Data came from immunoSEQ multiplex PCR; TCRdb stores just in-frame clones and leaves some out. The sample has about 36,000 clones, 75% to 90% seen once. Sample: peripheral blood. Receptor source: a man aged 55 to 70 with acute or convalescent COVID-19.

J is TRBJ2-2 and V is TRBV5-4; TRBD1 might be the D (6 bases). The germline V and J ends were trimmed by 1 base and 0 bases, with 10 bases remaining between them. In germline, CDR1 is SGHNT, CDR2 YYREEE (reference sequence). This CDR3 contains 16 residues. In DNA, the CDR3 is TGTGCCAGCAGCTTGCGCAGGACAGCGAACACCGGGGAGCTGTTTTTT. Its translation is CASSLRRTANTGELFF. The full variable domain, its missing parts supplied by reference TRBV5-4 and TRBJ2-2, is ETGVTQSPTHLIKTRGQQVTLRCSSQSGHNTVSWYQQALGQGPQFIFQYYREEENGRGNFPPRFSGLQFPNYSSELNVNALELDDSALYLCASSLRRTANTGELFFGEGSRLTVL.

J is TRBJ2-1 and V is TRBV28, with D possibly matching TRBD2 (5 bases). Germline V lookup: CDR1 MDHEN, CDR2 SYDVKM. The CDR3 contains 14 residues. Trimming cost V 1 base and J 3 bases, with 7 bases left between them. The CDR3 loop reads CASSLSGGYNEQFF. The CDR3 region has the DNA TGTGCCAGCAGTTTATCAGGAGGCTACAATGAGCAGTTCTTC.

This sequence joins TRBV28 and TRBJ2-1, with 7 bases aligning to TRBD2. There are 14 residues in the CDR3. The ends lost 5 bases at V and 9 bases at J; junction bases unmatched: 10. Germline values: CDR1 MDHEN, CDR2 SYDVKM. The CDR3 coding sequence is TGTGCCAGCAGTGTTAGGGGAGGGTTCGGTGAGCAGTTCTTC. It is translated as CASSVRGGFGEQFF.

The chain links TRBV18 to TRBJ1-1, with TRBD1 identical over 8 bases. This CDR3 spans 15 amino acids. The germline V gene encodes CDR1 KGHSH and CDR2 LQKENI. Losses at the gene ends were 6 bases for V and 3 bases for J; bases not matched to a gene: 9. DNA of the CDR3: TGTGCCAGCTCCCAGAACAGGGGGAAGGACACTGAAGCTTTCTTT. Its translation: CASSQNRGKDTEAFF.

This clone was recorded a few times. CDR3 bases: TGTGCCAGCAGTAGAATAACCGGGACAGGGCAGATACCCCTCCACTTT. Translation gives CASSRITGTGQIPLHF. The rearrangement links TRBV27 to TRBJ1-6; TRBD1 matches 9 bases. The CDR3 has 16 residues. Germline V gene sequence: CDR1 MNHEY, CDR2 SMNVEV (reference sequence). V lost 5 bases, J lost 12 bases, and 14 bases stayed unmatched.

This clone has a single count. The V gene is TRBV5-1, the J gene TRBJ1-5, with a weak D call TRBD1 (5 bases). Germline CDR1 reads SGHRS; CDR2 reads YFSETQ. The V end lost 2 bases, the J end lost 6 bases, and 12 bases lay between the germline ends. The length of the CDR3 is 14 residues. CDR3 loop: CASSFQGGGQPQHF. The CDR3 nucleotides are TGCGCCAGCAGCTTCCAGGGAGGAGGTCAGCCCCAGCATTTT. Using reference TRBV5-1 and TRBJ1-5 for the parts outside the CDR3, the full variable domain is KAGVTQTPRYLIKTRGQQVTLSCSPISGHRSVSWYQQTPGQGLQFLFEYFSETQRNKGNFPGRFSGRQFSNSRSEMNVSTLELGDSALYLCASSFQGGGQPQHFGDGTRLSIL.

The chain combines TRBV4-3 with TRBJ1-1, with D possibly TRBD1 on 5 matching bases. The V end was cut by 0 bases, the J end by 0 bases, with 17 bases between. Germline V gene data show CDR1 as LGHNA and CDR2 as YSLEER. The CDR3 runs to 18 residues. CDR3 in amino acids: CASSQERWGRHMNTEAFF. DNA of the CDR3: TGCGCCAGCAGCCAAGAAAGATGGGGCCGGCACATGAACACTGAAGCTTTCTTT.

V usage is TRBV10-2 and J usage is TRBJ2-2; no reliable D call. This CDR3 has 14 amino acids. CDR1 is WSHSY and CDR2 is SAAADI in the germline V gene. V was trimmed by 6 bases and J by 0 bases, leaving 8 bases between them. The CDR3 reads CASRGRTNTGELFF. For the CDR3, the DNA is TGCGCCAGCAGGGGCCGAACGAACACCGGGGAGCTGTTTTTT.

V is TRBV19 and J is TRBJ2-3; tentatively, D is TRBD2 (6 bases). The V gene's germline CDR1 is LNHDA and CDR2 SQIVND (reference sequence). V was pared by 11 bases and J by 7 bases, with 19 bases between. CDR3 length: 13 amino acids. CDR3 bases: TGTGCCGCTGGAGGGCGACAGCTAAATACGCAGTATTTT. Protein product: CAAGGRQLNTQYF.